The subject of this entry is one TCR beta chain. Its target is unknown. Produced via immunoSEQ multiplex PCR; TCRdb's table is partial and in-frame only. The table includes around 2.5 million clones, 93% detected once. The data originate from a study of shared clonotypes between healthy human individuals. General observations from the study: Having only a few donors restricted how much genetic and exposure-history diversity was captured. Naive subsets usually exceeded memory subsets in estimated richness.

Trimming took 3 bases from V and 3 from J; bases not matched to a gene: 12. Germline V gene lookup returns CDR1 SGHTA and CDR2 FQGNSA. There are 17 residues in the CDR3. This chain uses TRBV7-2 with TRBJ1-2, with 8 bases that match TRBD1. Material: naive CD4+ T cells from PBMCs. Subset reported: CD45RA+ positively selected. The TCR sequence derives from a man younger than 30 in good health. Some clones in this sample may be carry-over from other donors' samples. CDR3 residues: CASSFPTRTGRDYGYTF. DNA for the CDR3: TGTGCCAGCAGCTTCCCCACTAGGACAGGGCGGGACTATGGCTACACCTTC.